The rows below give T cell receptor beta chains drawn from one sample of a study of shared clonotypes between healthy human individuals. Profiled with immunoSEQ multiplex PCR; TCRdb holds only in-frame clones, not every one. Among under 600,000 clones listed, 75% to 80% were seen once. The sample consisted of PBMCs. These receptor sequences come from a middle-aged woman in good health. Some clones in this sample may be carry-over from other donors' samples. CDR3s include the opening cysteine and the closing phenylalanine or tryptophan. The D gene is left open where the match is weak. Size is omitted from some rows. Given values are once, few, many or a class for expanded clones.

>TRBD1|TRBV29-1|once|TRBJ2-1
TGCAGCGTCCATCGGGACAGCTACAATGAGCAGTTCTTC
CSVHRDSYNEQFF
>.|TRBV6-1|.|TRBJ1-5
TGTGCCAGCAGTGACCAGGGTAGCAATCAGCCCCAGCATTTT
CASSDQGSNQPQHF
>.|TRBV2|once|TRBJ1-6
TGTGCCAGCGGCCCCCGGGGTAACTCCTATAATTCACCCCTCCACTTT
CASGPRGNSYNSPLHF
>TRBD1|TRBV4-2|.|TRBJ2-7
TGTGCCAGCAGCCAAGAAGGGACAGAAGACGAGCAGTACTTC
CASSQEGTEDEQYF
>.|TRBV7-3|.|TRBJ2-2
TGTGCCAGCAGCAGGTCGAGCTTGGACACCGGGGAGCTGTTTTTT
CASSRSSLDTGELFF
>TRBD2|TRBV11-2|.|TRBJ2-2
TGTGCCAGCAGCCCGAGCGGGAGTAAGAACACCGGGGAGCTGTTTTTT
CASSPSGSKNTGELFF
>.|TRBV27|.|TRBJ2-3
TGTGCCAGCAGTTTACTCGCAGAGGACACAGATACGCAGTATTTT
CASSLLAEDTDTQYF
>TRBD2|TRBV7-9|.|TRBJ2-3
TGTGCCAGCAGCTTAGCGCGCGGGAGCGACGATACGCAGTATTTT
CASSLARGSDDTQYF
>.|TRBV7-9|many|TRBJ2-2
TGTGCCAGCAGCCAACGATGGAACACCGGGGAGCTGTTTTTT
CASSQRWNTGELFF
>TRBD2|TRBV7-8|few|TRBJ2-2
TGTGCCAGCAGCCTAATAGCGGGATCCAACACCGGGGAGCTGTTTTTT
CASSLIAGSNTGELFF
>TRBD1|TRBV7-7|few|TRBJ1-4
TGTGCTAGCAGCTTAGGGGGACAGGGGGCGGATGAAAAACTGTTTTTT
CASSLGGQGADEKLFF
>TRBD1|TRBV5-4|.|TRBJ2-3
TGTGCCAGCAGTCCGGACAGGACAACAGATACGCAGTATTTT
CASSPDRTTDTQYF
>.|TRBV4-1|.|TRBJ2-2
TGCGCCAGCAGGGAAAATGTGGCGATCACCGGGGAGCTGTTTTTT
CASRENVAITGELFF
>.|TRBV19|.|TRBJ2-7
TGTGCCAGTAAACTGGCCAGGGGGGCCGGACGTTGGGGAAACCATGTTGAATACGAGCAGTACTTC
CASKLARGAGRWGNHVEYEQYF
>.|TRBV15|.|TRBJ1-5
TGTGCCACCAGCATGCTCAGGGGCAATCAGCCCCAGCATTTT
CATSMLRGNQPQHF
>TRBD2|TRBV7-7|.|TRBJ2-1
TGTGCTAGCAGTTACGGGACTAGCGGGAACAATGAGCAGTTCTTC
CASSYGTSGNNEQFF
>.|TRBV11-1|.|TRBJ2-3
TGTGCCAGCAGCCTTGTCCGGGGCGCAGATACGCAGTATTTT
CASSLVRGADTQYF
>TRBD2|TRBV19|.|TRBJ2-2
TGTGCCAGTAGTATCGGCGCGGGAGGGTCCACCGGGGAGCTGTTTTTT
CASSIGAGGSTGELFF
>.|TRBV10-3|.|TRBJ2-5
TGTGCCATCAGTGAGCAGGGAGGTCGGGAGACCCAGTACTTC
CAISEQGGRETQYF
>TRBD2|TRBV4-2|few|TRBJ2-3
TGTGCCAGCAGCCAAGAACTAGCGGGAGGGCCCGATACGCAGTATTTT
CASSQELAGGPDTQYF
>TRBD2|TRBV28|.|TRBJ2-1
TGTGCCAGCAGTTACAGTTGGGGGGGAGGTGCTGAGCAGTTCTTC
CASSYSWGGGAEQFF
>TRBD1|TRBV2|.|TRBJ2-5
TGTGCCAGCAGCCCGGCCGGGACAGTCGAAGAGACCCAGTACTTC
CASSPAGTVEETQYF
>.|TRBV28|.|TRBJ1-2
TGTGCCAGCAGTTTCACAGGGTATGGAGGCTACACCTTC
CASSFTGYGGYTF
>TRBD1|TRBV4-1|few|TRBJ1-2
TGCGCCAGCAGCCAAGAGAGACTGAGGGACAGCCGCAACTATGGCTACACCTTC
CASSQERLRDSRNYGYTF
>.|TRBV6-1|.|TRBJ2-5
TGTGCCAGCAGTGTCTTCAGGGGGGGGCAAGAGACCCAGTACTTC
CASSVFRGGQETQYF
>.|TRBV7-8|few|TRBJ1-5
TGTGCCAGCAGCTTAGCGAGGGTCCAGCCCCAGCATTTT
CASSLARVQPQHF
>.|TRBV29-1|once|TRBJ2-3
TGCAGCGTGTTCGCCACCCCGGGGGCCACAGATACGCAGTATTTT
CSVFATPGATDTQYF
>TRBD1|TRBV29-1|few|TRBJ2-5
TGCAGCGTTGGGACAGGGGGACAAGAGACCCAGTACTTC
CSVGTGGQETQYF
>TRBD1|TRBV6-1|few|TRBJ2-1
TGTGCCAGCAGGGGGGACAGGGCCTACAATGAGCAGTTCTTC
CASRGDRAYNEQFF
>.|TRBV28|.|TRBJ2-5
TGTGCCAGCAGTTTGTTTGGGGGGCTAGGGGAGACCCAGTACTTC
CASSLFGGLGETQYF